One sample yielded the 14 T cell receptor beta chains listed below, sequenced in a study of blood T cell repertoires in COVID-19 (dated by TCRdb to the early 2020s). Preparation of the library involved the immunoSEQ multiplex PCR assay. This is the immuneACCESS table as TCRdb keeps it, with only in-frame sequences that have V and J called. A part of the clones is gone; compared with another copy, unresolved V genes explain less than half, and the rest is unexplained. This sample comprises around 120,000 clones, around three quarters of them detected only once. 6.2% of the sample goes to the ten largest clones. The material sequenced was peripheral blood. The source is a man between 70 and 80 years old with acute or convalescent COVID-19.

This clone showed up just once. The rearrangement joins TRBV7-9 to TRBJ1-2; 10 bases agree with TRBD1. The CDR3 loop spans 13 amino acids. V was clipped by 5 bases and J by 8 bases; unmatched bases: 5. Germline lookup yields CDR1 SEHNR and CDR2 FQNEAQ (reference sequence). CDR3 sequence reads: CASSRDRGEGYTF. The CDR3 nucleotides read TGTGCCAGCAGCCGGGACAGGGGAGAGGGCTACACCTTC. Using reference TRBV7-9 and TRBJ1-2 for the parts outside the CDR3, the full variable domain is DTGVSQNPRHKITKRGQNVTFRCDPISEHNRLYWYRQTLGQGPEFLTYFQNEAQLEKSRLLSDRFSAERPKGSFSTLEIQRTEQGDSAMYLCASSRDRGEGYTFGSGTRLTVV.

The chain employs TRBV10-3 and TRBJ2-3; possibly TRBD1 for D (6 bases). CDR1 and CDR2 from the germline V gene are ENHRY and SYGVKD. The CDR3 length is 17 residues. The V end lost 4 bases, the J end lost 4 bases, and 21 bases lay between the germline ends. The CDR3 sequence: CAISVSMGTPSPDTQYF. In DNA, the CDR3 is TGTGCCATCAGTGTCTCTATGGGGACACCCTCCCCAGATACGCAGTATTTT.

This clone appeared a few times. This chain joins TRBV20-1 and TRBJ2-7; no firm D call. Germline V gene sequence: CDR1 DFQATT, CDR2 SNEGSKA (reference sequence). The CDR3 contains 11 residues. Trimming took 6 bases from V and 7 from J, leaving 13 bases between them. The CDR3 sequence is CSAASGHEQYF. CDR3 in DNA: TGCAGTGCGGCCTCGGGTCATGAGCAGTACTTC.

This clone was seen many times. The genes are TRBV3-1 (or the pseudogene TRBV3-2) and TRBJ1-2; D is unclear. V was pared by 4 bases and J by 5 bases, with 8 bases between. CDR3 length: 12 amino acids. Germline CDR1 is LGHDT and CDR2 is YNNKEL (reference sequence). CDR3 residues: CASSPSGYGYTF. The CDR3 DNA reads TGTGCCAGCAGCCCATCAGGATATGGCTACACCTTC.

CDR3 in DNA: TGTGCCAGCAGCCTCGGAGGGGCCCCCACCGGGGAGCTGTTTTTT. Its protein is CASSLGGAPTGELFF. This chain connects TRBV3-1 (or the pseudogene TRBV3-2) to TRBJ2-2; maybe TRBD2 (6 bases). Germline loops: CDR1 LGHDT, CDR2 YNNKEL (reference sequence). This CDR3 has 15 amino acids. The V gene lost 4 bases and the J gene lost 4 bases, with 13 bases spanning the gap.

CDR3 residues: CASIPEGQPNTEAFF. The CDR3, as DNA: TGTGCCAGCATCCCGGAGGGCCAGCCGAACACTGAAGCTTTCTTT. This chain links TRBV7-9 with TRBJ1-1, with unresolved D. This CDR3 is 15 amino acids long. From germline, CDR1 is SEHNR and CDR2 FQNEAQ (reference sequence). Trimming stripped 7 bases from V and 1 base from J, with 16 bases between.

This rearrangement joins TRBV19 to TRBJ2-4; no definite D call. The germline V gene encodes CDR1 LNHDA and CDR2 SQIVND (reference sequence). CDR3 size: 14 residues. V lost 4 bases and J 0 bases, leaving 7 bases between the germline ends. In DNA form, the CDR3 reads TGTGCCAGTAGTACGGTCCTAGCCAAAAACATTCAGTACTTC. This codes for CASSTVLAKNIQYF.

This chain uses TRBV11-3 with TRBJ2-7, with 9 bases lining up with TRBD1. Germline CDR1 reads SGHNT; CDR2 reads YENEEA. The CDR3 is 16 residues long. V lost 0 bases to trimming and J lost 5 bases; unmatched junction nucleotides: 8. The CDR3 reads CASSLEGGTGLDEQYF. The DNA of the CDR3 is TGTGCCAGCAGCTTAGAGGGCGGGACAGGGCTTGACGAGCAGTACTTC. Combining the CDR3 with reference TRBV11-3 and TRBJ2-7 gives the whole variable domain EAGVVQSPRYKIIEKKQPVAFWCNPISGHNTLYWYLQNLGQGPELLIRYENEEAVDDSQLPKDRFSAERLKGVDSTLKIQPAELGDSAVYLCASSLEGGTGLDEQYFGPGTRLTVT.

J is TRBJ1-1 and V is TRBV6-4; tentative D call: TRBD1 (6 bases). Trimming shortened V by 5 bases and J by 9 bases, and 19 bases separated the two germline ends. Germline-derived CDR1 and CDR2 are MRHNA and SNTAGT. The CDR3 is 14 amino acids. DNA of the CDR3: TGTGCCAGCAGTCCCGAAGAGACAGGCGCTCAAGCTTTCTTT. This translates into CASSPEETGAQAFF.

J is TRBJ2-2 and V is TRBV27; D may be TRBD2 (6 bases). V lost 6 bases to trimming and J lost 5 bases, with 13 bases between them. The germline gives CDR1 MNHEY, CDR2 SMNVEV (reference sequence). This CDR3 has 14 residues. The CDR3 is CASRGTVYTGELFF. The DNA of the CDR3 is TGTGCCAGCAGAGGGACTGTGTATACCGGGGAGCTGTTTTTT.

The CDR3 here is CASSYFDRTSKEQYF. CDR3 nucleotides: TGTGCCAGCAGTTACTTCGACAGGACCTCTAAGGAGCAGTACTTC. The J gene is TRBJ2-7, the V gene TRBV6-5, with D possibly TRBD1 on 6 matching bases. Germline V gene lookup returns CDR1 MNHEY and CDR2 SVGAGI. V gave up 1 base and J gave up 7 bases, with 17 bases separating them. The CDR3 length is 15 residues.

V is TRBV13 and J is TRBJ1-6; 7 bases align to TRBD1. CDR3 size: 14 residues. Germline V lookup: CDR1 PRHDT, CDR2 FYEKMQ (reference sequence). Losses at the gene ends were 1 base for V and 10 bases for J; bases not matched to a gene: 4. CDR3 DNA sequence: TGTGCCAGCAGCTTAGTCCAGGGGGTGTCACCCCTCCACTTT. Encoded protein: CASSLVQGVSPLHF.

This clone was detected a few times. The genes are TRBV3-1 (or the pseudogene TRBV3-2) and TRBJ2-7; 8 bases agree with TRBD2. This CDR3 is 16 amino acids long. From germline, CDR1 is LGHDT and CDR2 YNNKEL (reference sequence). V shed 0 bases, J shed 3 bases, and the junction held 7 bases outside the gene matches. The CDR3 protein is CASSQDIGTRSYEQYF. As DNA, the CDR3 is TGTGCCAGCAGCCAAGATATAGGGACTAGGAGCTACGAGCAGTACTTC.

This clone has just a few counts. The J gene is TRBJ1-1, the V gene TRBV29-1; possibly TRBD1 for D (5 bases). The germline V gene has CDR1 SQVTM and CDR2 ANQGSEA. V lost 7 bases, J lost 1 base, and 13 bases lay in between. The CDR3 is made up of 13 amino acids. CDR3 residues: CSASEGTNTEAFF. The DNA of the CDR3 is TGCAGCGCCTCGGAGGGGACGAACACTGAAGCTTTCTTT. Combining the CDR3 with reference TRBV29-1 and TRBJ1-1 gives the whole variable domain SAVISQKPSRDICQRGTSLTIQCQVDSQVTMMFWYRQQPGQSLTLIATANQGSEATYESGFVIDKFPISRPNLTFSTLTVSNMSPEDSSIYLCSASEGTNTEAFFGQGTRLTVV.